The source of this TCR beta chain is a study of CD8+ T cells in alopecia areata. Across the whole study: Percent of scalp involved defined treated patients' severity scores. Study-level points and caveats: A large proportion of expanded lesional clones were detected persisting in scalp and blood during tofacitinib.

Germline-derived CDR1 and CDR2 are MNHEY and SVGAGI. Trimming removed 6 bases from V and 2 bases from J, with 8 bases in between. This CDR3 comprises 13 residues. As for treatment: oral pan-JAK inhibitor, 5-10 mg twice daily. The authors extracted RNA and reverse transcribed it into cDNA as the sequencing template. Profiling relied on immunoSEQ multiplex PCR, and the TCRdb table lists in-frame clones only, not all of them. The repertoire holds 270,000 or so clones, with roughly 64% as singletons. Note on this clone: The antigen is not known.

J is TRBJ2-1 and V is TRBV6-5; possibly TRBD1 for D (6 bases). The receptor was derived from a human donor with alopecia areata. Sequenced material: CD4+ T cells sorted from blood, taken at week 24, from a patient treated with tofacitinib. CDR3 protein: CASRGGPYNEQFF. CDR3 in DNA: TGTGCCAGCAGAGGGGGTCCCTACAATGAGCAGTTCTTC.